This T cell receptor beta chain was retrieved from a study of T cell changes during pregnancy in multiple sclerosis. Clones were sequenced by immunoSEQ multiplex PCR, and TCRdb holds only the in-frame ones, with some missing. The sample shows about 50,000 clones, around 90% of them seen only once. After removal of 5 bases from V and 5 bases from J, the junction contained 13 bases not matched to a gene. Germline CDR1 SQVTM, CDR2 ANQGSEA. This CDR3 has 15 amino acids. The source was CD4+ T cells from peripheral blood mononuclear cells, collected in the second trimester of pregnancy. This clonotype originated in a female donor with multiple sclerosis, enrolled in a pregnancy study. The chain combines TRBV29-1 with TRBJ1-2, with 8 nucleotides matching TRBD1. CDR3 region: CSVTLSGQGLYGYTF. CDR3 DNA: TGCAGCGTTACGTTAAGCGGACAGGGACTTTATGGCTACACCTTC. Together with reference TRBV29-1 and TRBJ1-2, the CDR3 gives the full variable domain: SAVISQKPSRDICQRGTSLTIQCQVDSQVTMMFWYRQQPGQSLTLIATANQGSEATYESGFVIDKFPISRPNLTFSTLTVSNMSPEDSSIYLCSVTLSGQGLYGYTFGSGTRLTVV.